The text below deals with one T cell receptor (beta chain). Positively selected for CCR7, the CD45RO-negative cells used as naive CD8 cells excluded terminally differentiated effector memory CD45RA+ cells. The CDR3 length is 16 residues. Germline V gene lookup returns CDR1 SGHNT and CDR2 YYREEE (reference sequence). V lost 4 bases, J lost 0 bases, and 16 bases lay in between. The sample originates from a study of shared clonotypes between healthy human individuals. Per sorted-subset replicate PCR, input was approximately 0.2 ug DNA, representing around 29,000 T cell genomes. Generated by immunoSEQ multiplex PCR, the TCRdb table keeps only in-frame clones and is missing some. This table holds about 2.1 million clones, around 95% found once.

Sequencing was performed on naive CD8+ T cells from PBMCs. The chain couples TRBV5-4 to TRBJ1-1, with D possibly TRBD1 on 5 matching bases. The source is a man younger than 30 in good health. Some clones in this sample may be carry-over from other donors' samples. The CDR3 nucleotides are TGTGCCAGCAGCCCCGAGGGGCGGGGGGTGAACACTGAAGCTTTCTTT. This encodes CASSPEGRGVNTEAFF. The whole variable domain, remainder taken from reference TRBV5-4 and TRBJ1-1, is ETGVTQSPTHLIKTRGQQVTLRCSSQSGHNTVSWYQQALGQGPQFIFQYYREEENGRGNFPPRFSGLQFPNYSSELNVNALELDDSALYLCASSPEGRGVNTEAFFGQGTRLTVV.